This T cell receptor (beta chain) emerged from a study of post-analysis software for immune sequencing data. General study points: Roughly five TRBV segments were significantly more frequent in patients than in controls. TRBV5-6, TRBV5-1 and TRBV20-1 were among these segments.

Comment on this clonotype: Its specificity is unknown.

This CDR3 contains 13 residues. The V end was cut by 1 base, the J end by 4 bases, with 10 bases between. Germline V lookup: CDR1 DFQATT, CDR2 SNEGSKA (reference sequence). Researchers reported that TCR beta cDNA libraries carried unique molecular identifiers. TCRdb re-called the PCR reads with MiXCR, one entry per CDR3 protein. Of about 770,000 distinct CDR3 sequences listed, under 60% are singletons. The rearrangement links TRBV20-1 to TRBJ2-5; D is possibly TRBD2 (5 bases). The TCR comes from a girl between 5 and 17 years old with multiple sclerosis. The sequenced sample consisted of blood. CDR3 protein: CSARVGDPETQYF. As DNA, the CDR3 is TGCAGTGCTAGAGTGGGAGACCCAGAGACCCAGTACTTC.